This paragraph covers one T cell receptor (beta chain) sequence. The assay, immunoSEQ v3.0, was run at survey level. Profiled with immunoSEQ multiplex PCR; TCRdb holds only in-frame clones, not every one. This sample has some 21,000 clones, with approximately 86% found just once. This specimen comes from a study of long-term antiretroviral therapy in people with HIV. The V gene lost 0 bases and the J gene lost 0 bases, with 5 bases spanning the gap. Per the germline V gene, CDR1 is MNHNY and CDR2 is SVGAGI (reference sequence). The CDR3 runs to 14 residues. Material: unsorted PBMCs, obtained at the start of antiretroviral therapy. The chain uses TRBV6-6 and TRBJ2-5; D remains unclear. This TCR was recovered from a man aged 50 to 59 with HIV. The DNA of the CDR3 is TGTGCCAGCAGTTACTCTGAGTACCAAGAGACCCAGTACTTC. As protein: CASSYSEYQETQYF.